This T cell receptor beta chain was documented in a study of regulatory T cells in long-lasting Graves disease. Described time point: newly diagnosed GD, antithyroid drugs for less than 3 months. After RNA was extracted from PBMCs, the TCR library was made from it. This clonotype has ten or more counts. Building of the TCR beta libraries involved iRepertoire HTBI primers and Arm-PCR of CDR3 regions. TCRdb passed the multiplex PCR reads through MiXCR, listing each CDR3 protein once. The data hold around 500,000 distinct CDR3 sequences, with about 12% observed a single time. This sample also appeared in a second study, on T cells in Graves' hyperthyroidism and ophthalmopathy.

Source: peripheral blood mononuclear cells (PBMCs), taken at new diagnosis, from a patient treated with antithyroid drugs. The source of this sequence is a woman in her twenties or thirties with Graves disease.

The DNA of the CDR3 is TGCAGCGTTGAAGGGGGTGAGCGGGGCAACTACAATGAGCAGTTCTTC. This translates into CSVEGGERGNYNEQFF. J is TRBJ2-1 and V is TRBV29-1; 7 bases are shared with TRBD2. Germline V gene lookup returns CDR1 SQVTM and CDR2 ANQGSEA. This CDR3 is 16 amino acids long. Trimming took 1 base from V and 3 from J; bases not matched to a gene: 9.